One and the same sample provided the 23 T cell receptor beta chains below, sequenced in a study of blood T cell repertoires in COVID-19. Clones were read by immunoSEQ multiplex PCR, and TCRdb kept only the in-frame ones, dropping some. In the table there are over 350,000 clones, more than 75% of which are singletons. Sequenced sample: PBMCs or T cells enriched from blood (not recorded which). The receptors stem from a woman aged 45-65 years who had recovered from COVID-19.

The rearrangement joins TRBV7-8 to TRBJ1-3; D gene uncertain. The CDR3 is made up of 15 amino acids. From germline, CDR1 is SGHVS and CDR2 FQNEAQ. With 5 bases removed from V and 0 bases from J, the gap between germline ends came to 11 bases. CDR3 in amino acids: CASSTIKSSGNTIYF. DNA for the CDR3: TGTGCCAGCAGCACTATAAAGAGCTCTGGAAACACCATATATTTT.

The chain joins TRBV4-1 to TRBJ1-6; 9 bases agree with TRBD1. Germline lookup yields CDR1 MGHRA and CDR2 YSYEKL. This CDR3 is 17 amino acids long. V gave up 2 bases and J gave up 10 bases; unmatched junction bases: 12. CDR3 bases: TGCGCCAGCAGCCAACCTGGGGGGGACAGGGTCTCGTCACCCCTCCACTTT. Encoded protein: CASSQPGGDRVSSPLHF.

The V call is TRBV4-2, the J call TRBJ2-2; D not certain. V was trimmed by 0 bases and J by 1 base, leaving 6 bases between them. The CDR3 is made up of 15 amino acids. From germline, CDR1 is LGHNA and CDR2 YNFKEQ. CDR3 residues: CASSQDPGNTGELFF. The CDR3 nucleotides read TGTGCCAGCAGCCAAGATCCAGGGAACACCGGGGAGCTGTTTTTT.

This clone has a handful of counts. CDR3 residues: CASSQATGLSNSPLHF. CDR3 sequence (DNA): TGTGCCAGCAGCCAGGCCACAGGGTTGAGTAATTCACCCCTCCACTTT. V gene TRBV3-1 (or the pseudogene TRBV3-2) combines with J gene TRBJ1-6; D might be TRBD1 (6 bases). Trimming removed 3 bases at V and 6 bases at J, with 15 bases between. Germline assignment: CDR1 LGHDT and CDR2 YNNKEL (reference sequence). CDR3 length: 16 amino acids.

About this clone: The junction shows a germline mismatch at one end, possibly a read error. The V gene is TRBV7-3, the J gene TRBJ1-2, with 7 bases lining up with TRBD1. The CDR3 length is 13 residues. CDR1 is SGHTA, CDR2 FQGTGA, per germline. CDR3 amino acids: CASSITQGYGYTF. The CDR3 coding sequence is TGTGCCAGCAGCATAACACAGGGGTATGGCTACACCTTC.

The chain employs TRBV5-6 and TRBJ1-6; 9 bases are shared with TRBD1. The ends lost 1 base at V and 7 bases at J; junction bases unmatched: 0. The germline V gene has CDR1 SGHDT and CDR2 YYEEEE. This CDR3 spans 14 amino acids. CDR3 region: CASSLTGGNSPLHF. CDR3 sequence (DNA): TGTGCCAGCAGCTTGACAGGGGGCAATTCACCCCTCCACTTT.

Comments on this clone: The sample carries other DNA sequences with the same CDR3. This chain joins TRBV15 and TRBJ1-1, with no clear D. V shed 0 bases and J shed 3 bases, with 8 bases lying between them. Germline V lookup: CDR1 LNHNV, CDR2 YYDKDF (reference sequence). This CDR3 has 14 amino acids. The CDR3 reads CATSRDRGYTEAFF. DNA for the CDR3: TGTGCCACCAGCAGAGATCGAGGGTACACTGAAGCTTTCTTT.

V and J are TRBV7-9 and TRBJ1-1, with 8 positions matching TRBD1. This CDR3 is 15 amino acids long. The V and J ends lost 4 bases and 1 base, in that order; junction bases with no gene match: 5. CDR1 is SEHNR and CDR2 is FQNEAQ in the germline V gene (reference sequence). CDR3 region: CASSSGQGSNTEAFF. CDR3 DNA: TGTGCCAGCAGCTCCGGACAGGGATCGAACACTGAAGCTTTCTTT. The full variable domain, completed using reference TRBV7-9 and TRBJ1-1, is DTGVSQNPRHKITKRGQNVTFRCDPISEHNRLYWYRQTLGQGPEFLTYFQNEAQLEKSRLLSDRFSAERPKGSFSTLEIQRTEQGDSAMYLCASSSGQGSNTEAFFGQGTRLTVV.

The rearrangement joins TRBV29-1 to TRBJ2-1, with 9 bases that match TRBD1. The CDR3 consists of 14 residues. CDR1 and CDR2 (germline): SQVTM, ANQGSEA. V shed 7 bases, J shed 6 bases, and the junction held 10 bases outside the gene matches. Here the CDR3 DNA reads TGCAGCGCCATACCCCGGGGACAGGGCAATGAGCAGTTCTTC. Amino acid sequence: CSAIPRGQGNEQFF.

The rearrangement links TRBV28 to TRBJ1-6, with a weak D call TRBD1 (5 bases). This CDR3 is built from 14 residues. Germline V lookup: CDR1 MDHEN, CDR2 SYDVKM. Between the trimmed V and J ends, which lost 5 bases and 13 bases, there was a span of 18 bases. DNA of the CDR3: TGTGCCAGCAGTCTTAAAAGCCCAGGGATGCCCCTCCACTTT. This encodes CASSLKSPGMPLHF. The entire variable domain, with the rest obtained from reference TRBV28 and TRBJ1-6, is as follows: DVKVTQSSRYLVKRTGEKVFLECVQDMDHENMFWYRQDPGLGLRLIYFSYDVKMKEKGDIPEGYSVSREKKERFSLILESASTNQTSMYLCASSLKSPGMPLHFGNGTRLTVT.

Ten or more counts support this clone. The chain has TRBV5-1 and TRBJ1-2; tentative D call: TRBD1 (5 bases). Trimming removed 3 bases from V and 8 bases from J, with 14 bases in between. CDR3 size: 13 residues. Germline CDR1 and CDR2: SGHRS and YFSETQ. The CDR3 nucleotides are TGCGCCAGCAGCTACGGCAGGGATGCGGGCTACACCTTC. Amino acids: CASSYGRDAGYTF.

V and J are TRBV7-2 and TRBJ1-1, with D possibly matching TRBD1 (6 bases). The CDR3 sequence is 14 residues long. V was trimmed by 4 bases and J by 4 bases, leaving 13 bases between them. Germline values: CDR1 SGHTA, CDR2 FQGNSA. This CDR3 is CASSSGTQVTEAFF. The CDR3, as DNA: TGTGCCAGCAGCTCAGGGACACAGGTCACTGAAGCTTTCTTT.

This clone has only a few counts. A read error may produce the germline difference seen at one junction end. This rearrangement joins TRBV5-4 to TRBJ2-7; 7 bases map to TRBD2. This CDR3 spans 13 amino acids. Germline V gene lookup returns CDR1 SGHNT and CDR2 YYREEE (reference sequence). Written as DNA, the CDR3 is TGTGCCAGCAGCCCAAAAGTGGGAGGGGCCGCCCGCTTC. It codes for CASSPKVGGAARF.

The CDR3 nucleotides are TGTGCCAGCAGCTTGGATATGACAGGGTCTCTTCGGGAGCAGTACTTC. It is translated as CASSLDMTGSLREQYF. This chain connects TRBV5-4 to TRBJ2-7; the match to TRBD1 covers 7 bases. This CDR3 has 16 residues. V shed 0 bases and J 7 bases; nucleotides not matched to a gene: 13. CDR1 and CDR2 (germline): SGHNT, YYREEE (reference sequence).

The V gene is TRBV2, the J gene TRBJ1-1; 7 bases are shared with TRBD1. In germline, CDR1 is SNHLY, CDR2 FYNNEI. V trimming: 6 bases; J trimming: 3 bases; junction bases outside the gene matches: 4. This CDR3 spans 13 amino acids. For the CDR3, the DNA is TGTGCCAGCAGAAAGGGGGCGGACACTGAAGCTTTCTTT. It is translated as CASRKGADTEAFF. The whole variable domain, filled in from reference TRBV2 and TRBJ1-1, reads EPEVTQTPSHQVTQMGQEVILRCVPISNHLYFYWYRQILGQKVEFLVSFYNNEISEKSEIFDDQFSVERPDGSNFTLKIRSTKLEDSAMYFCASRKGADTEAFFGQGTRLTVV.

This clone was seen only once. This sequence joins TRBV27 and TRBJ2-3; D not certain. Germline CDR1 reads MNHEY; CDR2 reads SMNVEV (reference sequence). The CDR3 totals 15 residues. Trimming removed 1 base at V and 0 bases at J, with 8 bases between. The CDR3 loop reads CASSLWSPSTDTQYF. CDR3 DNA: TGTGCCAGCAGTTTATGGAGCCCTAGCACAGATACGCAGTATTTT.

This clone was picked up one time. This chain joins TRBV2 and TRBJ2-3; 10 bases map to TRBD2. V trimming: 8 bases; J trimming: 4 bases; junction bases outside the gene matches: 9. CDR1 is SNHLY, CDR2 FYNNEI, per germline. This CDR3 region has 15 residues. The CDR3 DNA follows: TGTGCCAGCCTCAGCGGGGGGGAGGTGGCAGATACGCAGTATTTT. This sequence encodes CASLSGGEVADTQYF.

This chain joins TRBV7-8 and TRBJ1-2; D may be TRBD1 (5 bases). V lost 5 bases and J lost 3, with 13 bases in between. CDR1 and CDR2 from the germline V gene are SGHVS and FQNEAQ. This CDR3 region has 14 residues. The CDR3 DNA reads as TGTGCCAGCAGCAACCCTACAGGCGACTATGGCTACACCTTC. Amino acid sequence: CASSNPTGDYGYTF.

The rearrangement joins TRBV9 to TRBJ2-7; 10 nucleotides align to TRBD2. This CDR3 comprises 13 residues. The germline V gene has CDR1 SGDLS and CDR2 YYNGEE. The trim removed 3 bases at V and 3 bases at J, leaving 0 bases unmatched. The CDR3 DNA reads TGTGCCAGCAGCGCTAGCGGGGGCTACGAGCAGTACTTC. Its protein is CASSASGGYEQYF. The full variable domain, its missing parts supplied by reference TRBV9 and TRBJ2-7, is DSGVTQTPKHLITATGQRVTLRCSPRSGDLSVYWYQQSLDQGLQFLIQYYNGEERAKGNILERFSAQQFPDLHSELNLSSLELGDSALYFCASSASGGYEQYFGPGTRLTVT.

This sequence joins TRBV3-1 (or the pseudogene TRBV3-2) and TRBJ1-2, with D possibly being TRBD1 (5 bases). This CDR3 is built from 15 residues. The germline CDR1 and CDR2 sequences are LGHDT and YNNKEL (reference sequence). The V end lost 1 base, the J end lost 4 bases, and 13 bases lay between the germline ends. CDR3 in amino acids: CASSQVPRQLYGYTF. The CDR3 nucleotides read TGTGCCAGCAGCCAAGTTCCGAGACAGCTCTATGGCTACACCTTC.

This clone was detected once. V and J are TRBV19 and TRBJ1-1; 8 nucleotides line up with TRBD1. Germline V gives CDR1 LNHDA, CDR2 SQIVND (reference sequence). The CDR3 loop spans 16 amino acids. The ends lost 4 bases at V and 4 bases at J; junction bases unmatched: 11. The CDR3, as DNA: TGTGCCAGTAGTACCCCCTCCAGGGGGCTTATCACTGAAGCTTTCTTT. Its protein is CASSTPSRGLITEAFF.

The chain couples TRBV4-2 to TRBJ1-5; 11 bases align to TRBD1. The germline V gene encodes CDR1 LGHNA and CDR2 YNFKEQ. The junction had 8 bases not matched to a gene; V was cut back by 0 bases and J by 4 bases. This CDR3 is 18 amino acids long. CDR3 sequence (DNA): TGTGCCAGCAGCCAAGATTACACCGGGACAGGGGGAAATCAGCCCCAGCATTTT. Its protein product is CASSQDYTGTGGNQPQHF.

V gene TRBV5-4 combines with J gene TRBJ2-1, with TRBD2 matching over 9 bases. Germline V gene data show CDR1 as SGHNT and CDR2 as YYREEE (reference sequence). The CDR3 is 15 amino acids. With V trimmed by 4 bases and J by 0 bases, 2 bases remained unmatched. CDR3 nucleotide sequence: TGTGCCAGCAGCGGAGCGGGGGGCTCCTACAATGAGCAGTTCTTC. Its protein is CASSGAGGSYNEQFF.